The source of this T cell receptor (beta chain) is a study of T cell responses to AZD1222 COVID-19 vaccine. Remarks on this clone: The antigen is not known.

Using immunoSEQ multiplex PCR, the repertoire was profiled, and TCRdb retains in-frame clones only, with some absent. The table has some 170,000 clones, 90% to 95% seen once. Study results and caveats: When two AZD1222 doses had been given, Spike-specific TCR breadth and depth rose.

Trimming cost V 2 bases and J 7 bases, with 17 bases left between them. Looked up from germline, CDR1 is SGHDN and CDR2 is FVKESK. The CDR3 is 15 amino acids. The sequence was obtained from an adult in good health. The chain links TRBV14 to TRBJ1-1; D is possibly TRBD1 (6 bases). Here the sequenced sample was peripheral blood, taken on day 0 of MenACWY control vaccination. CDR3 protein: CASSQPVDRGGEAFF. DNA for the CDR3: TGTGCCAGCAGCCAACCGGTAGACAGAGGGGGTGAAGCTTTCTTT.